A single sample is the source of the 20 T cell receptor beta chains below, sequenced in a study of T cells in narcolepsy. Libraries were prepared by immunoSEQ multiplex PCR; TCRdb keeps only in-frame clonotypes and omits some of them. The sample yields over 30,000 clones, about 85% seen once. Sequenced input: CD45RA- memory CD4+ T cells from PBMCs. These receptor sequences come from a human donor with narcolepsy.

The rearrangement links TRBV4-2 to TRBJ1-2; possibly TRBD1 for D (6 bases). The V and J ends lost 0 bases and 5 bases respectively, with 13 bases between them. There are 15 residues in the CDR3. Per germline, CDR1 LGHNA and CDR2 YNFKEQ. CDR3 coding DNA: TGTGCCAGCAGCCAAGATGAGGGGGACCCTTATGGCTACACCTTC. This encodes CASSQDEGDPYGYTF.

The chain combines TRBV5-1 with TRBJ2-5; 13 bases match TRBD2. Germline CDR1 is SGHRS and CDR2 is YFSETQ. This CDR3 contains 15 residues. Trimming cost V 1 base and J 5 bases; bases outside gene matches: 2. The CDR3 DNA sequence: TGCGCCAGCAGCTTGACTAGCGGGGGGGTGGAGACCCAGTACTTC. This sequence encodes CASSLTSGGVETQYF. Using reference TRBV5-1 and TRBJ2-5 for the parts outside the CDR3, the full variable domain is KAGVTQTPRYLIKTRGQQVTLSCSPISGHRSVSWYQQTPGQGLQFLFEYFSETQRNKGNFPGRFSGRQFSNSRSEMNVSTLELGDSALYLCASSLTSGGVETQYFGPGTRLLVL.

The CDR3 region is CASSSLRTQGGGYTF. In DNA form, the CDR3 reads TGTGCCAGCAGTTCCCTCCGCACCCAGGGGGGTGGCTACACCTTC. The J gene is TRBJ1-2, the V gene TRBV6-6; 7 bases fit TRBD1. This CDR3 has 15 residues. Germline V gene data show CDR1 as MNHNY and CDR2 as SVGAGI (reference sequence). The V segment lost 4 bases and the J segment 7 bases; nucleotides outside the gene matches: 12.

This clone has only one observation. The J gene is TRBJ1-1, the V gene TRBV12-5; D call uncertain. Deletions cut 3 bases from V and 6 bases from J, with 11 bases between. Germline V gene data show CDR1 as LGHNT and CDR2 as FRNRAP. This CDR3 has 13 amino acids. CDR3 residues: CASGFMQVAEAFF. The CDR3 coding sequence is TGTGCTAGTGGTTTTATGCAGGTAGCTGAAGCTTTCTTT.

The rearrangement links TRBV18 to TRBJ2-5; TRBD2 is a possible D gene (6 bases). There are 15 residues in the CDR3. Trimming shortened V by 5 bases and J by 7 bases, and 20 bases separated the two germline ends. The germline gives CDR1 KGHSH, CDR2 LQKENI. The CDR3 bases are TGTGCCAGCTCATCTCCTAGCGCCCGGACGGGGACCCAGTACTTC. It yields the protein CASSSPSARTGTQYF.

The rearrangement links TRBV7-2 to TRBJ1-3, with D unresolved. CDR3 length: 14 residues. V was trimmed by 5 bases and J by 4 bases, leaving 12 bases between them. Germline-derived CDR1 and CDR2 are SGHTA and FQGNSA. DNA of the CDR3: TGTGCCAGCAGCCCCACGTGGGGAGGAAACACCATATATTTT. Its translation is CASSPTWGGNTIYF.

This chain connects TRBV30 to TRBJ1-5, with 7 positions matching TRBD1. The CDR3 is made up of 13 amino acids. J lost 3 bases, V lost 5 bases, and 4 bases had no gene match. Germline lookup yields CDR1 GTSNPN and CDR2 SVGIG (reference sequence). CDR3 DNA sequence: TGTGCCTGGCAGGGACAGAACAATCAGCCCCAGCATTTT. Translated: CAWQGQNNQPQHF.

The chain employs TRBV2 and TRBJ1-5; 8 bases map to TRBD1. Germline assignment: CDR1 SNHLY and CDR2 FYNNEI. The CDR3 is made up of 16 amino acids. J gave up 3 bases and V 2 bases, and 6 bases lay outside the gene matches. As DNA, the CDR3 is TGTGCCAGCAGTGAACAGGGGGCGGGGTTCAATCAGCCCCAGCATTTT. Translating gives CASSEQGAGFNQPQHF.

Concerning this clone itself: Germline and junction disagree at one end, which may indicate a read error. The chain carries TRBV6-6 and TRBJ2-3, with 7 bases fitting TRBD2. Germline V lookup: CDR1 MNHNY, CDR2 SVGAGI (reference sequence). The length of the CDR3 is 13 residues. In DNA, the CDR3 is TGTGCCGGCAGTGGGGACTACACAGATACGCAGTATTTT. It yields the protein CAGSGDYTDTQYF.

This chain links TRBV10-3 with TRBJ2-5; 10 nucleotides match TRBD1. The ends lost 0 bases at V and 2 bases at J; junction bases unmatched: 0. Germline loops: CDR1 ENHRY, CDR2 SYGVKD. This CDR3 has 15 residues. CDR3 in amino acids: CAISESDRGQETQYF. For the CDR3, the DNA is TGTGCCATCAGTGAGTCGGACAGGGGGCAAGAGACCCAGTACTTC.

The V and J genes are TRBV9 and TRBJ1-6, with unresolved D. Germline CDR1 is SGDLS and CDR2 is YYNGEE. This CDR3 is 15 amino acids long. The ends were cut back, 0 bases at V and 9 bases at J, with 13 bases in the middle. CDR3 nucleotide sequence: TGTGCCAGCAGCGTAGGGGAGTCATCGGGTTCACCCCTCCACTTT. As protein: CASSVGESSGSPLHF.

This clone has more than one count but fewer than ten. The chain combines TRBV7-9 with TRBJ1-4; maybe TRBD1 (5 bases). The germline V gene encodes CDR1 SEHNR and CDR2 FQNEAQ (reference sequence). V was clipped by 5 bases and J by 8 bases, with 21 bases between them. This CDR3 comprises 16 residues. CDR3 DNA sequence: TGTGCCAGCAGCCCGAGAGGGGCAGGGAGGACGGAAAAACTGTTTTTT. This sequence encodes CASSPRGAGRTEKLFF.

The V and J genes are TRBV10-2 and TRBJ1-1, with 9 bases matching TRBD1. V dropped 6 bases and J dropped 4; count of bases not matched to a gene: 3. The CDR3 spans 13 residues. Germline CDR1 WSHSY, CDR2 SAAADI. In DNA form, the CDR3 reads TGCGCCAGCAGACAGGGGGCGGGCACTGAAGCTTTCTTT. This translates into CASRQGAGTEAFF.

V is TRBV5-4 and J is TRBJ2-2; D is ambiguous. Germline loops: CDR1 SGHNT, CDR2 YYREEE (reference sequence). CDR3 length: 12 amino acids. V was trimmed by 4 bases and J by 7 bases, leaving 8 bases between them. Here the CDR3 reads CASSPIGGELFF. DNA for the CDR3: TGTGCCAGCAGCCCAATTGGCGGGGAGCTGTTTTTT.

The chain has TRBV19 and TRBJ2-1; weak D call: TRBD2 (6 bases). The CDR3 is made up of 13 amino acids. The V end lost 10 bases, the J end lost 3 bases, and 13 bases lay between the germline ends. From germline, CDR1 is LNHDA and CDR2 SQIVND (reference sequence). DNA of the CDR3: TGTGCCACCTCGGGACTGGTCTACAATGAGCAGTTCTTC. Protein: CATSGLVYNEQFF.

The chain recombines TRBV25-1 with TRBJ2-7, with D possibly TRBD1 on 6 matching bases. The CDR3 sequence is 13 residues long. Germline-derived CDR1 and CDR2 are MGHDK and SYGVNS. V gave up 6 bases and J gave up 3 bases, with 12 bases separating them. CDR3 DNA: TGTGCCAGCAGGGGGGCAGGGAGCTACGAGCAGTACTTC. It translates to CASRGAGSYEQYF.

This chain connects TRBV4-3 to TRBJ2-3; 11 bases fit TRBD2. The CDR3 contains 16 residues. CDR1 and CDR2 (germline): LGHNA, YSLEER. Germline trimming cut 3 bases from V and 5 bases from J; bases unmatched to any gene: 7. In nucleotides, the CDR3 is TGCGCCAGCAGCCAGGATAGCGGGGGGGCCCTAGATACGCAGTATTTT. Translating gives CASSQDSGGALDTQYF.

The chain links TRBV5-4 to TRBJ2-1; 9 nucleotides line up with TRBD2. Germline assignment: CDR1 SGHNT and CDR2 YYREEE (reference sequence). The J segment lost 7 bases and the V segment lost 4 bases, leaving 15 bases of the junction unmatched. CDR3 length: 17 residues. As DNA, the CDR3 is TGTGCCAGCAGCCTGCCCTCGGGCGGGGGGGCTGTAAATGAGCAGTTCTTC. Translating gives CASSLPSGGGAVNEQFF.

The chain's CDR3 is CASSHSGGPTDTQYF. The CDR3 DNA reads as TGTGCCAGCAGCCATAGCGGGGGGCCCACAGATACGCAGTATTTT. The V call is TRBV9, the J call TRBJ2-3; 10 bases agree with TRBD2. Trimming at V came to 4 bases and at J to 2 bases, leaving 4 bases not matched to a gene. The CDR3 covers 15 residues. Germline V lookup: CDR1 SGDLS, CDR2 YYNGEE.

The CDR3 is CASSQGPSSYEQYF. For the CDR3, the DNA is TGTGCCAGCAGCCAGGGACCTAGCTCCTACGAGCAGTACTTC. V usage is TRBV9 and J usage is TRBJ2-7; perhaps D is TRBD1 or TRBD2 (5 bases each). The CDR3 consists of 14 residues. CDR1 and CDR2 from the germline V gene are SGDLS and YYNGEE. V shed 4 bases and J shed 0 bases, with 11 bases lying between them. Combining the CDR3 with reference TRBV9 and TRBJ2-7 gives the whole variable domain DSGVTQTPKHLITATGQRVTLRCSPRSGDLSVYWYQQSLDQGLQFLIQYYNGEERAKGNILERFSAQQFPDLHSELNLSSLELGDSALYFCASSQGPSSYEQYFGPGTRLTVT.